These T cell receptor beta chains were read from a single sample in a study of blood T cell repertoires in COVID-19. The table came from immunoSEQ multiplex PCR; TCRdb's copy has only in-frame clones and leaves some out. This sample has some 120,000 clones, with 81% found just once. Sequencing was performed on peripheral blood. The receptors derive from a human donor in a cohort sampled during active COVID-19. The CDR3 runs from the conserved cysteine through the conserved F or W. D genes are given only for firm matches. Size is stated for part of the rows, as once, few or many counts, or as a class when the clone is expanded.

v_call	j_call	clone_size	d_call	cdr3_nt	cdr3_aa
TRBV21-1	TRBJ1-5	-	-	TGTGCCAGCAGCAAAGCGCTCCCAGGGAGCAATCAGCCCCAGCATTTT	CASSKALPGSNQPQHF
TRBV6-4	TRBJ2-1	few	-	TGTGCCAGCAGAGTAAACCGGCAGGTAAACAATGAGCAGTTCTTC	CASRVNRQVNNEQFF
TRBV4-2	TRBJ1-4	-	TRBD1	TGTGCCAGCAGCCACCCTAACCTGGGTAACAGGGGCACTAATGAAAAACTGTTTTTT	CASSHPNLGNRGTNEKLFF
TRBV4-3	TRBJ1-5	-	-	TGCGCCAGCAGCCAAGGCTACTTGTCCAATCAGCCCCAGCATTTT	CASSQGYLSNQPQHF
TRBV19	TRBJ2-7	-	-	TGTGCCAGTAGTATAGGTCAACTGGCGGAATACGAGCAGTACTTC	CASSIGQLAEYEQYF
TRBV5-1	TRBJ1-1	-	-	TGCGCCAGCAGGGTGGATATCGACATCGCTTTCTTT	CASRVDIDIAFF
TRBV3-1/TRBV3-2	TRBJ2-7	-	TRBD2	TGTGCCAGCAGCCAAGATTATATCTTTGGGACTAGCGGGGGAGCCTACGAGCAGTACTTC	CASSQDYIFGTSGGAYEQYF
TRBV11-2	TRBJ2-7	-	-	TGTGCCAGCAGCTTAGCGAGAGGGGGCTACGAGCAGTACTTC	CASSLARGGYEQYF
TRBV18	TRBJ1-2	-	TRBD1	TGTGCCAGCGGGGACAGGCCGACTAACTATGGCTACACCTTC	CASGDRPTNYGYTF
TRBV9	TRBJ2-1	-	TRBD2	TGTGCCAGCAGCCCACCCCTAAGCGCGGGGGTACGCAATGAGCAGTTCTTC	CASSPPLSAGVRNEQFF
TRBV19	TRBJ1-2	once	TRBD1	TGTGCCAGTACCGACCCGGGACAGGGGTACTATGGCTATACCTTC	CASTDPGQGYYGYTF
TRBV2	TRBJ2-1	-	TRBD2	TGTGCCAGCAGACTACTAGCGGGATTGGAGCAGTTCTTC	CASRLLAGLEQFF
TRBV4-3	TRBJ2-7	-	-	TGCGCCAGCAGCCTCCTGGTAGACGAGCAGTACTTC	CASSLLVDEQYF
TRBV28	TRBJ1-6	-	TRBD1	TGTGCCAGCAGCGCCCAAAGGGACAGGGGGCTTTCACCCCTCCACTTT	CASSAQRDRGLSPLHF
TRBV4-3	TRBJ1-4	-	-	TGCGCCAGCAGCCAGTCGGTCGGGAGGACTAATGAAAAACTGTTTTTT	CASSQSVGRTNEKLFF
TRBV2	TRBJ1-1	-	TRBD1	TGTGCCAGCAGTGACCGGACAGGGAACACTGAAGCTTTCTTT	CASSDRTGNTEAFF
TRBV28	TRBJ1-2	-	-	TGTGCCAGCAGTTTACCCCCTTGGCAAGCTAACTATGGCTACACCTTC	CASSLPPWQANYGYTF
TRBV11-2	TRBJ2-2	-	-	TGTGCCAGCAGCTTAACGGGTACCACCGGGGAGCTGTTTTTT	CASSLTGTTGELFF
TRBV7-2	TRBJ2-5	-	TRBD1	TGTGCCAGCAGCTTAGAGACAGGGGGCCGGGAGACCCAGTACTTC	CASSLETGGRETQYF
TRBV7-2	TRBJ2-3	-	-	TGTGCCAGCAGCTTAAGTTTCTCGGGGGCAGATACGCAGTATTTT	CASSLSFSGADTQYF
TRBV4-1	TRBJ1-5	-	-	TGCGCCAGCAGCCAAGATGGCGGAATCGGCAATCAGCCCCAGCATTTT	CASSQDGGIGNQPQHF
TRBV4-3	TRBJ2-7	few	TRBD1	TGCGCCAGCAGCCAAGCCGGGACAGGGGGCAAAGAGCAGTACTTC	CASSQAGTGGKEQYF
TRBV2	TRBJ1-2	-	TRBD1	TGTGCCAGGGGGACAGGGGGCGACTATGGCTACACCTTC	CARGTGGDYGYTF
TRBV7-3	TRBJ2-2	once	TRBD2	TGTGCCAGCAGCCTGAGGGGGCTAGCGGGGGGACCCGGGGAGCTGTTTTTT	CASSLRGLAGGPGELFF
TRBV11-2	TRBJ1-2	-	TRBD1	TGTGCCAGCAGCCCTGTAACAGGGGGCTATGGCTACACCTTC	CASSPVTGGYGYTF
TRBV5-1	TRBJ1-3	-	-	TGCGCCAGCAGCCCTGCGGGGGAGAGGTCCGGAAACACCATATATTTT	CASSPAGERSGNTIYF
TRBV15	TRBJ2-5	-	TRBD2	TGTGCCACCAGCCAGGGACTAGCGGGAGAGACCCAGTACTTC	CATSQGLAGETQYF